The clone carrying this TCR beta chain was seen ten or more times. Its matching antigen is unknown. CDR3 size: 18 residues. Germline CDR1 MDHEN, CDR2 SYDVKM. After removal of 3 bases from V and 1 base from J, the junction contained 10 bases not matched to a gene. This sample is drawn from a study of CD8 T cells in ankylosing spondylitis. Study-level findings and limits: One TCR beta motif, made up of roughly eight highly homologous variants, appeared characteristic of ankylosing spondylitis blood.

TCRdb re-analysed the 5' RACE reads in MiXCR, keeping a single row per CDR3 protein. The data show about 460,000 distinct CDR3 sequences, about 5.4% seen once. The receptor's source is a male donor with ankylosing spondylitis. Sequenced: blood, either unsorted or a sorted T cell fraction (not recorded which). The chain couples TRBV28 to TRBJ1-1; 11 nucleotides align to TRBD1. CDR3 sequence reads: CASSFPGGTGGGNTEAFF. CDR3 bases: TGTGCCAGCAGTTTCCCCGGGGGGACAGGGGGAGGGAACACTGAAGCTTTCTTT.